The rows below give T cell receptor beta chains drawn from one sample of a study of vaccination and CD4 T cells after COVID-19. Via MiXCR, TCRdb re-called the PCR reads, giving one row per CDR3 protein. The table records about 7,200 distinct CDR3 sequences, around 33% of them present only once. Which antigens these TCRs recognize remains unknown. The sequencing sample was made of CD4+ T cells from blood, cultured in vitro. These TCRs come from a human donor in good health. Each CDR3 is given with its conserved first and last residue. Fields, in order: V gene, D gene, clone size, J gene, CDR3 DNA, CDR3 protein. The D gene is left open where the match is weak. Some rows have no size entry. The others give once, few or many, or a class for an expanded clone.

TRBV5-1	-	few	TRBJ1-2	TGCGCCAGCAGCTTGGATCCGGGGACATATGGCTACACCTTC	CASSLDPGTYGYTF
TRBV7-3	TRBD2	-	TRBJ2-7	TGTGCCAGCAGCGTCTTAGCGGGGGATACCTACGAGCAGTACTTC	CASSVLAGDTYEQYF
TRBV6-5	-	-	TRBJ1-3	TGTGCCAGCAGTTACAACAAGCCCTCTGGAAACACCATATATTTT	CASSYNKPSGNTIYF
TRBV20-1	TRBD1	-	TRBJ2-7	TGCAGTGCTTCTCGGACAGGGGGGACCTACGAGCAGTACTTC	CSASRTGGTYEQYF
TRBV14	-	few	TRBJ1-2	TGTGCCAGCAGCCAGAGGACGGACGACTATGGCTACACCTTC	CASSQRTDDYGYTF
TRBV30	-	few	TRBJ1-1	TGTGCCTGGAGTCCGACACCGAACACTGAAGCTTTCTTT	CAWSPTPNTEAFF
TRBV7-2	-	-	TRBJ1-1	TGTGCCAGCAGCTCGGACAGCACTACTGAAGCTTTCTTT	CASSSDSTTEAFF
TRBV2	-	-	TRBJ2-5	TGTGCCAGCAGTGGGGACTTTGAGACCCAGTACTTC	CASSGDFETQYF
TRBV12-3/TRBV12-4	-	once	TRBJ1-1	TGTGCCAGCAGTTTAGGGCCAGGGCTCGACACTGAAGCTTTCTTT	CASSLGPGLDTEAFF
TRBV20-1	TRBD2	-	TRBJ2-5	TGCAGTGCTAGAGATCGAGTAGCGGGTCAGACCCAGTACTTC	CSARDRVAGQTQYF
TRBV7-2	-	few	TRBJ2-3	TGTGCCAGCAGCTTGGGCGGGCATGGATCAGATACGCAGTATTTT	CASSLGGHGSDTQYF
TRBV27	TRBD1	-	TRBJ2-3	TGTGCCAGCAGTTTTTTGGGGACAGGGGGCGGGGGCACAGATACGCAGTATTTT	CASSFLGTGGGGTDTQYF
TRBV27	TRBD1	few	TRBJ1-1	TGTGCCAGCAGTTTCCATAGTCGACAGGGAGCCTTGAACACTGAAGCTTTCTTT	CASSFHSRQGALNTEAFF
TRBV6-1	TRBD1	-	TRBJ1-6	TGTGCCAGCACCGGACAGGGGACTTCCTATTCACCCCTCCACTTT	CASTGQGTSYSPLHF
TRBV5-6	TRBD1	-	TRBJ2-2	TGTGCCAGCAGCTACAGGGGACACACCGGGGAGCTGTTTTTT	CASSYRGHTGELFF
TRBV5-1	-	-	TRBJ1-1	TGCGCCAGCAGCTTTGACAGACAAGAAGCTTTCTTT	CASSFDRQEAFF
TRBV5-1	-	-	TRBJ2-3	TGCGCCAGCAGCCCCCGAACCGAGGATGCGGATACGCAGTATTTT	CASSPRTEDADTQYF
TRBV6-1	TRBD1	few	TRBJ2-7	TGTGCCAGCAAGGACAGGGGGTACGAGCAGTACTTC	CASKDRGYEQYF
TRBV5-1	-	-	TRBJ2-5	TGCGCCAGCAGCTTCCAAGAGACCCAGTACTTC	CASSFQETQYF
TRBV9	-	few	TRBJ1-6	TGTGCCAGCAGCCCCGGGACAAATAATTCACCCCTCCACTTT	CASSPGTNNSPLHF
TRBV18	-	-	TRBJ2-5	TGTGCCAGCTCACCAGGGAACCAAGAGACCCAGTACTTC	CASSPGNQETQYF
TRBV25-1	-	few	TRBJ1-1	TGTGCCAGCAGTGGACATGAAGCTTTCTTT	CASSGHEAFF
TRBV6-1	TRBD2	few	TRBJ2-2	TGTGCCAGCTCGGAGACTAGCATTACCGGGGAGCTGTTTTTT	CASSETSITGELFF
TRBV10-3	TRBD2	few	TRBJ2-3	TGTGCCATCAGAATGCTAGCGGGAGATACGCAGTATTTT	CAIRMLAGDTQYF
TRBV27	-	-	TRBJ2-7	TGTGCCAGCAGTTTAACAGGGAGGGGGAGTTCCTACGAGCAGTACTTC	CASSLTGRGSSYEQYF
TRBV7-3	-	-	TRBJ2-3	TGTGCCAGCAGCTTAACTGGCACAGATACGCAGTATTTT	CASSLTGTDTQYF
TRBV19	-	once	TRBJ2-1	TGTGCCAGTAGTCCGGGCCAAGCGCGCAATGAGCAGTTCTTC	CASSPGQARNEQFF
TRBV2	-	-	TRBJ1-5	TGTGCCAGCAAGATGGACTCGCTTCTTGCGCAGCATTTT	CASKMDSLLAQHF
TRBV2	-	-	TRBJ1-5	TGTGCCAGCGGGGAGGACAGCCCCGGGCAGCCCCAGCATTTT	CASGEDSPGQPQHF
TRBV29-1	-	-	TRBJ1-2	TGCAGCGTTGGGTTTCTGGAGGGCTACACCTTC	CSVGFLEGYTF
TRBV6-1	TRBD2	-	TRBJ2-6	TGTGCCAGCGAGACTAGCGGAGGCGGGGCCAACGTCCTGACTTTC	CASETSGGGANVLTF